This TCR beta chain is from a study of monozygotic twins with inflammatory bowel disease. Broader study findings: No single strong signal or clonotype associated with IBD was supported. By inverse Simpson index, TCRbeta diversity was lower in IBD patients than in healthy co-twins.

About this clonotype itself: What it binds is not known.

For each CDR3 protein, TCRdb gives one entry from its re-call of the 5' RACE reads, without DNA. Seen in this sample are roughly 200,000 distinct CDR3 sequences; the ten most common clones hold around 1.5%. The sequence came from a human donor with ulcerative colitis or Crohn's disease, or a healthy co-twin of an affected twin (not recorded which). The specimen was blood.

The CDR3 region is CASSLSSFEPEGNEQFF. J is TRBJ2-1 and V is TRBV7-8; TCRdb's D gene call, TRBD1, goes unchecked for lack of DNA. Germline loops: CDR1 SGHVS, CDR2 FQNEAQ. The CDR3 consists of 17 residues.